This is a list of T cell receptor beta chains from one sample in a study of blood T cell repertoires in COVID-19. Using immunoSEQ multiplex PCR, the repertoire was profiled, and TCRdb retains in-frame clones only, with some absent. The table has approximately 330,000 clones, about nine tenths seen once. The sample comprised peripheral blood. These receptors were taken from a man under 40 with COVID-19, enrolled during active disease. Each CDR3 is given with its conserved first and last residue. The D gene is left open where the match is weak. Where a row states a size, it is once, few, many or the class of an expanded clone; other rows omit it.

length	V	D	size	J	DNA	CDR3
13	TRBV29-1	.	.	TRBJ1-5	TGCAGCGTTGAATGGGGCGGCAATCAGCCCCAGCATTTT	CSVEWGGNQPQHF
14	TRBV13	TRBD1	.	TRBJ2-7	TGTGCCAGCAGCGCCGGAGGACAGGGAGGCGAGCAGTACTTC	CASSAGGQGGEQYF
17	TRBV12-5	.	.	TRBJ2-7	TGTGCTAGTGGTTCCTATCCGAGACAGAGAAGCTCCTACGAGCAGTACTTC	CASGSYPRQRSSYEQYF
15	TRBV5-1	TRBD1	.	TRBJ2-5	TGCGCCAGCAGACAAAGGGGGCAGTCTATGAAGACCCAGTACTTC	CASRQRGQSMKTQYF
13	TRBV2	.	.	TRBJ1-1	TGTGCCAGCAGAGCCGACAGTAACACTGAAGCTTTCTTT	CASRADSNTEAFF
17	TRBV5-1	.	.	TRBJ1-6	TGCGCCAGCAGCTCGGCGGGTGACTCCTCCTATAATTCACCCCTCCACTTT	CASSSAGDSSYNSPLHF
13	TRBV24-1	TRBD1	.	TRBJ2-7	TGTGCCACCCGGGACAGGGCCTCCTACGAGCAGTACTTC	CATRDRASYEQYF
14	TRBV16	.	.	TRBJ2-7	TGTGCCAGCAGCCTATTCCAGGGTGCGTACGAGCAGTACTTC	CASSLFQGAYEQYF
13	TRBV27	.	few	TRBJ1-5	TGTGCCAGCAGTTTGGCCGGGGATCAGCCCCAGCATTTT	CASSLAGDQPQHF
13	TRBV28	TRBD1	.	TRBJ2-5	TGTGCCAGCAGTATATCGACAGGGGGCGCATGGTACTTC	CASSISTGGAWYF
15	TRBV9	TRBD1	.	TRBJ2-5	TGTGCCAGCAGCCTCGGGACAGGGGGCAGTGAGACCCAGTACTTC	CASSLGTGGSETQYF
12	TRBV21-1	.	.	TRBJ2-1	TGTGCCAGCAGCAATCCTAGGTGGGAGCAGTTCTTC	CASSNPRWEQFF
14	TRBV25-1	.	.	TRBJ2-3	TGTGCCAGCAGTGAATACACAGGGACAGATACGCAGTATTTT	CASSEYTGTDTQYF
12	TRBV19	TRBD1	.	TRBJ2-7	TGTGCCAGTACAGGGGGCACCTACGAGCAGTACTTC	CASTGGTYEQYF
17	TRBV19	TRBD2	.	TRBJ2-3	TGTGCCAGTAGTCGGCCACCGGGGGGGATTGGCACAGATACGCAGTATTTT	CASSRPPGGIGTDTQYF
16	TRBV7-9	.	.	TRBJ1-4	TGTGCCAGCAGCTTAGACACGGGTAGGACTAATGAAAAACTGTTTTTT	CASSLDTGRTNEKLFF
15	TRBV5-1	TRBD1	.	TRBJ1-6	TGCGCCAGCAGCGGGGGACAGATCTATAATTCACCCCTCCACTTT	CASSGGQIYNSPLHF
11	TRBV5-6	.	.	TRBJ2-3	TGTGCCAGCGGGGGGACAGATACGCAGTATTTT	CASGGTDTQYF
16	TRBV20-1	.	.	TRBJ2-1	TGCAGTGCTAGTCGGTCTAAGGGCGGGCCCGTTAATGAGCAGTTCTTC	CSASRSKGGPVNEQFF